Listed here are 27 T cell receptor beta chains from one sample, sequenced in a study of shared clonotypes between healthy human individuals. Produced via immunoSEQ multiplex PCR; TCRdb's table is partial and in-frame only. Of roughly 1,800,000 clones listed, just under 95% are singletons. The naive CD8 population came from CD45RO-negative cells selected for CCR7, without terminally differentiated effector memory CD45RA+ cells. The sample was naive CD8+ T cells sorted from blood. The receptors were gathered from a man between 18 and 35 years old in good health.

The rearrangement uses TRBV10-3 and TRBJ2-6; no clear D. Germline V gene lookup returns CDR1 ENHRY and CDR2 SYGVKD. V was cut by 3 bases and J by 2 bases, with 5 bases left in between. The CDR3 extends over 14 amino acids. The CDR3 region is CAISDSAGANVLTF. The CDR3 nucleotides are TGTGCCATCAGTGACAGCGCTGGGGCCAACGTCCTGACTTTC.

This clone was seen only once. CDR3 DNA sequence: TGTGCCAGCAGCCCCGAGTGGAGAAACACCATATATTTT. This translates into CASSPEWRNTIYF. The J gene is TRBJ1-3, the V gene TRBV7-9, with unresolved D. Trimming removed 5 bases at V and 5 bases at J, with 10 bases between. The length of the CDR3 is 13 residues. Germline V lookup: CDR1 SEHNR, CDR2 FQNEAQ (reference sequence).

The chain combines TRBV11-2 with TRBJ2-3; D might be TRBD1 or TRBD2, each matching 5 bases. This CDR3 comprises 14 residues. Between the trimmed V and J ends, which lost 5 bases and 5 bases, there was a span of 14 bases. CDR1 SGHAT and CDR2 FQNNGV come from the germline V gene. CDR3 in DNA: TGTGCCAGCAGCCTAGGTCTGAGGGGAGATACGCAGTATTTT. Amino acids: CASSLGLRGDTQYF.

This clone was recorded only once. This chain uses TRBV4-1 with TRBJ2-2; TRBD2 matches at 13 bases. Looked up from germline, CDR1 is MGHRA and CDR2 is YSYEKL. V dropped 5 bases and J dropped 5; count of bases not matched to a gene: 8. The CDR3 loop spans 17 amino acids. CDR3 coding DNA: TGCGCCAGCAGCACGACTAGCGGGGGGCCGTGGACCGGGGAGCTGTTTTTT. Its translation is CASSTTSGGPWTGELFF.

V usage is TRBV19 and J usage is TRBJ2-7, with 10 bases fitting TRBD1. The germline V gene has CDR1 LNHDA and CDR2 SQIVND (reference sequence). This CDR3 region has 18 residues. Germline trimming cut 11 bases from V and 4 bases from J; bases unmatched to any gene: 23. The CDR3 sequence: CARVLRDRGILGWYEQYF. Here the CDR3 DNA reads TGTGCCCGGGTATTGAGGGACAGGGGAATTTTAGGTTGGTACGAGCAGTACTTC.

The chain is built from TRBV14 and TRBJ2-3; D is perhaps TRBD2 (6 bases). Germline V gene sequence: CDR1 SGHDN, CDR2 FVKESK. The V and J ends lost 0 bases and 9 bases respectively, with 7 bases between them. There are 12 residues in the CDR3. The CDR3 DNA reads as TGTGCCAGCAGCCAAGATCGGGGGACGCAGTATTTT. As protein: CASSQDRGTQYF.

V gene TRBV5-4 combines with J gene TRBJ1-2, with D possibly TRBD1 on 5 matching bases. The CDR3 loop spans 12 amino acids. Germline-derived CDR1 and CDR2 are SGHNT and YYREEE (reference sequence). V was pared by 4 bases and J by 8 bases, with 12 bases between. CDR3 in amino acids: CASSPGSSGYTF. In nucleotides, the CDR3 is TGTGCCAGCAGCCCAGGGTCCTCGGGCTACACCTTC.

The chain joins TRBV19 to TRBJ1-1; 10 nucleotides align to TRBD1. The CDR3 runs to 14 residues. Germline lookup yields CDR1 LNHDA and CDR2 SQIVND (reference sequence). The J segment lost 5 bases and the V segment lost 7 bases, leaving 7 bases of the junction unmatched. The CDR3 here is CASIPGTGDTEAFF. For the CDR3, the DNA is TGTGCCAGTATCCCCGGGACAGGGGATACTGAAGCTTTCTTT. Combining the CDR3 with reference TRBV19 and TRBJ1-1 gives the whole variable domain DGGITQSPKYLFRKEGQNVTLSCEQNLNHDAMYWYRQDPGQGLRLIYYSQIVNDFQKGDIAEGYSVSREKKESFPLTVTSAQKNPTAFYLCASIPGTGDTEAFFGQGTRLTVV.

The chain couples TRBV5-1 to TRBJ2-7, with 7 positions matching TRBD1. CDR1 SGHRS and CDR2 YFSETQ come from the germline V gene. V lost 2 bases to trimming and J lost 1 base; unmatched junction nucleotides: 9. CDR3 length: 16 residues. CDR3 DNA sequence: TGCGCCAGCAGCTTTCCGACAGGGTCGCTGTCCTACGAGCAGTACTTC. Protein: CASSFPTGSLSYEQYF.

The chain uses TRBV6-1 and TRBJ1-1; D is unresolved. Germline CDR1 and CDR2: MNHNS and SASEGT. This CDR3 spans 12 amino acids. Trimming removed 10 bases from V and 6 bases from J, with 15 bases in between. The CDR3 reads CATADSGSEAFF. The CDR3 DNA follows: TGTGCCACCGCGGACTCGGGATCTGAAGCTTTCTTT.

The chain employs TRBV6-5 and TRBJ1-2; no firm D call. Trimming removed 5 bases at V and 1 base at J, with 11 bases between. The CDR3 loop spans 14 amino acids. Per the germline V gene, CDR1 is MNHEY and CDR2 is SVGAGI. For the CDR3, the DNA is TGTGCCAGCAGTCCGGACGGTTTTAACTATGGCTACACCTTC. It specifies CASSPDGFNYGYTF.

The V call is TRBV4-1, the J call TRBJ1-1; D possibly corresponds to TRBD1 (5 bases). V was shortened by 1 base and J by 1 base, with 22 bases between the two germline ends. The germline gives CDR1 MGHRA, CDR2 YSYEKL. The CDR3 has 19 amino acids. CDR3 nucleotides: TGCGCCAGCAGCCAAGCTTGGGGGGTCTTGGGAGACGCGAACACTGAAGCTTTCTTT. Translation: CASSQAWGVLGDANTEAFF.

The rearrangement uses TRBV4-1 and TRBJ2-7; 10 nucleotides align to TRBD2. V shed 4 bases, J shed 4 bases, and the junction held 7 bases outside the gene matches. The CDR3 is 15 amino acids. The germline gives CDR1 MGHRA, CDR2 YSYEKL. The CDR3 bases are TGCGCCAGCAGCCGGTCAACTAGCGGGACTTACGAGCAGTACTTC. Amino acid sequence: CASSRSTSGTYEQYF.

A few counts support this clone. V is TRBV19 and J is TRBJ2-2, with a tentative D call TRBD1 (6 bases). This CDR3 is built from 14 residues. Per the germline V gene, CDR1 is LNHDA and CDR2 is SQIVND (reference sequence). V was pared by 7 bases and J by 6 bases, with 15 bases between. Here the CDR3 DNA reads TGTGCCAGTATCTTCGGGCAGGGGCCCGGGGAGCTGTTTTTT. This sequence encodes CASIFGQGPGELFF.

The chain employs TRBV11-2 and TRBJ1-3; maybe TRBD1 (5 bases). The germline V gene encodes CDR1 SGHAT and CDR2 FQNNGV. Trimming left V 2 bases short and J 8 bases short, with 10 bases between. The CDR3 length is 13 residues. The CDR3 DNA is TGTGCCAGCAGCTTATGGGGGGTGGACACCATATATTTT. Translated, it gives CASSLWGVDTIYF.

V and J are TRBV7-9 and TRBJ1-6, with D tentatively TRBD1 (6 bases). Per the germline V gene, CDR1 is SEHNR and CDR2 is FQNEAQ (reference sequence). CDR3 length: 16 amino acids. The V gene lost 1 base and the J gene lost 9 bases, with 16 bases spanning the gap. The CDR3 loop is CASSLDGGGIGSPLHF. CDR3 coding DNA: TGTGCCAGCAGCTTAGACGGGGGCGGTATTGGTTCACCCCTCCACTTT.

The V call is TRBV4-1, the J call TRBJ2-5; D is undetermined. The V end was cut by 0 bases, the J end by 2 bases, with 10 bases between. Germline CDR1 MGHRA, CDR2 YSYEKL. CDR3 length: 15 residues. CDR3 residues: CASSQEWYSQETQYF. The CDR3 bases are TGCGCCAGCAGCCAAGAGTGGTACAGTCAAGAGACCCAGTACTTC.

The chain couples TRBV2 to TRBJ2-7; 11 nucleotides match TRBD2. The germline gives CDR1 SNHLY, CDR2 FYNNEI. The CDR3 is made up of 14 amino acids. V dropped 2 bases and J dropped 6; count of bases not matched to a gene: 3. The CDR3 nucleotides read TGTGCCAGCAGTGAACCTAGCGGGAGGCCCGAGCAGTACTTC. It codes for CASSEPSGRPEQYF.

The CDR3 coding sequence is TGTGCCAGCAGTGACGGGACTAGCGTTTACAATGAGCAGTTCTTC. It is translated as CASSDGTSVYNEQFF. The rearrangement joins TRBV6-1 to TRBJ2-1; 10 positions agree with TRBD2. The germline V gene has CDR1 MNHNS and CDR2 SASEGT. V was pared by 3 bases and J by 4 bases, with 3 bases of the junction left unmatched. This CDR3 spans 15 amino acids.

The chain combines TRBV11-3 with TRBJ2-1; TRBD2 might be the D (5 bases). This CDR3 comprises 12 residues. V lost 2 bases and J 10 bases, leaving 9 bases between the germline ends. CDR1 SGHNT and CDR2 YENEEA come from the germline V gene. The CDR3 reads CASSLSGGEQFF. The CDR3 coding sequence is TGTGCCAGCAGCTTATCGGGCGGGGAGCAGTTCTTC.

The chain is built from TRBV28 and TRBJ1-2; 8 nucleotides line up with TRBD1. Germline V gene sequence: CDR1 MDHEN, CDR2 SYDVKM. V shed 4 bases, J shed 1 base, and the junction held 5 bases outside the gene matches. The CDR3 totals 15 residues. Here the CDR3 DNA reads TGTGCCAGCAGTTCCTACAGGGGGAATAACTATGGCTACACCTTC. The encoded protein is CASSSYRGNNYGYTF.

The chain's CDR3 is CASSERALTDNQPQHF. CDR3 sequence (DNA): TGTGCCAGCAGCGAAAGGGCGCTTACCGACAATCAGCCCCAGCATTTT. The rearrangement joins TRBV21-1 to TRBJ1-5. TRBV21-1 is annotated as a pseudogene. The CDR3 has 16 amino acids.

The chain is built from TRBV13 and TRBJ2-7; D assignment may be TRBD1 or TRBD2 (5 bases each). The CDR3 runs 13 residues. Germline values: CDR1 PRHDT, CDR2 FYEKMQ (reference sequence). Trimming left V 5 bases short and J 3 bases short, with 11 bases between. The CDR3 coding sequence is TGTGCCAGCAGCACGGGGCGGTACTACGAGCAGTACTTC. Amino acids: CASSTGRYYEQYF.

The chain carries TRBV19 and TRBJ1-1; D is perhaps TRBD1 (5 bases). The CDR3 runs to 14 residues. Germline V gene data show CDR1 as LNHDA and CDR2 as SQIVND (reference sequence). V lost 5 bases and J 0 bases, leaving 10 bases between the germline ends. In DNA form, the CDR3 reads TGTGCCAGTAGTTCTACAGGTATGAACACTGAAGCTTTCTTT. Protein product: CASSSTGMNTEAFF.

The gene calls are TRBV4-1 and TRBJ1-3, with 7 bases that match TRBD1. Trimming took 2 bases from V and 1 from J; bases not matched to a gene: 5. Germline-derived CDR1 and CDR2 are MGHRA and YSYEKL. The CDR3 extends over 16 amino acids. In nucleotides, the CDR3 is TGCGCCAGCAGCCAAAGCGCAGGGGGGTCTGGAAACACCATATATTTT. Protein product: CASSQSAGGSGNTIYF.

This chain links TRBV7-8 with TRBJ2-7; TRBD1 is a possible D gene (5 bases). In germline, CDR1 is SGHVS, CDR2 FQNEAQ. V dropped 8 bases and J dropped 0 bases, with 11 bases sitting between them. CDR3 length: 13 amino acids. CDR3 in DNA: TGTGCCAGCCATGGACATTTCTCCTACGAGCAGTACTTC. It specifies CASHGHFSYEQYF.

Of note for this clone: Other nucleotide sequences from this sample produce the same CDR3. The rearrangement uses TRBV11-2 and TRBJ2-1; possibly TRBD2 for D (5 bases). With 3 bases removed from V and 9 bases from J, the gap between germline ends came to 9 bases. The CDR3 has 12 amino acids. In germline, CDR1 is SGHAT, CDR2 FQNNGV. CDR3 sequence: CASSFSGGEQFF. The CDR3 DNA follows: TGTGCCAGCAGCTTTTCAGGAGGTGAGCAGTTCTTC.